This T cell receptor beta chain was recovered during a study of human T cells and chemical hapten exposure. Study context: Patients had diphenylcyclopropenone applied to the scalp weekly throughout the roughly 25-week study.

The CDR3 extends over 15 amino acids. The V segment lost 2 bases and the J segment 5 bases; nucleotides outside the gene matches: 5. In germline, CDR1 is SGDLS, CDR2 YYNGEE. Comment on this clonotype: What it recognizes is unknown.

Regarding the study as a whole: It should be noted that donors had alopecia, so their immune response may differ from healthy people's. Relative to control repertoires, expanded TCRs gave rise to significantly more large CDR3 similarity clusters.

Regarding time point: pre-sensitization, week 0. The treatment: therapeutic diphenylcyclopropenone sensitization with weekly scalp DPC. A single record per CDR3 protein comes from TCRdb applying MiXCR to the RACE reads. The sample lists 190,000 or so distinct CDR3 sequences, 30% occurring once. The rearrangement joins TRBV9 to TRBJ2-5; TRBD2 aligns across 11 bases. The starting material was whole blood, obtained in connection with sensitization to the hapten diphenylcyclopropenone (DPC). The source of this sequence is a woman in her twenties or thirties with alopecia areata. Some clones in this sample may be carry-over from other donors' samples. The CDR3, as DNA: TGTGCCAGCAGCGTCACTAGCGGGAGCTGCGAGACCCAGTACTTC. Its protein product is CASSVTSGSCETQYF.